This is a list of T cell receptor beta chains from one sample in a study of cytomegalovirus exposure and HLA in healthy donors. TCRdb's table, derived via immunoSEQ multiplex PCR, lists solely in-frame clones and lacks some. The data show 190,000 or so clones, about 80% seen once. Input material: PBMCs. The receptors were gathered from a boy under 18 in good health and CMV-seronegative. The CDR3 runs from the conserved cysteine through the conserved F or W. D genes are given only for firm matches. Not every row has a clone size; where given, it reads once, few, many or a size class.

J gene: TRBJ2-4
CDR3 length: 14
clone size: -
V gene: TRBV5-4
D gene: -
CDR3 DNA: TGTGCCAGCAGCATCGAAGCAGGGGCAAACATTCAGTACTTC
CDR3 protein: CASSIEAGANIQYF

J gene: TRBJ1-6
CDR3 length: 14
clone size: -
V gene: TRBV5-6
D gene: -
CDR3 DNA: TGTGCCAGCAGCTTGGTTACGGGGGACTCACCCCTCCACTTT
CDR3 protein: CASSLVTGDSPLHF

J gene: TRBJ1-1
CDR3 length: 13
clone size: -
V gene: TRBV9
D gene: -
CDR3 DNA: TGTGCCAGCAGCGTTCTGGGCCACACTGAAGCTTTCTTT
CDR3 protein: CASSVLGHTEAFF

J gene: TRBJ1-3
CDR3 length: 14
clone size: -
V gene: TRBV6-5
D gene: -
CDR3 DNA: TGTGCCAGCAATCCTTCAGGGGTCGGAAACACCATATATTTT
CDR3 protein: CASNPSGVGNTIYF

J gene: TRBJ1-3
CDR3 length: 15
clone size: -
V gene: TRBV7-8
D gene: -
CDR3 DNA: TGTGCCAGCAGCTTAGCAGGTCGGACAGGAAACACCATATATTTT
CDR3 protein: CASSLAGRTGNTIYF

J gene: TRBJ2-5
CDR3 length: 14
clone size: few
V gene: TRBV4-3
D gene: -
CDR3 DNA: TGCGCCAGCAGCCAAGATGTCCAGAAAGAGACCCAGTACTTC
CDR3 protein: CASSQDVQKETQYF

J gene: TRBJ2-2
CDR3 length: 16
clone size: -
V gene: TRBV19
D gene: -
CDR3 DNA: TGTGCCAGTAGTATGCAAAAGAGGAGGGACACCGGGGAGCTGTTTTTT
CDR3 protein: CASSMQKRRDTGELFF

J gene: TRBJ2-1
CDR3 length: 15
clone size: -
V gene: TRBV6-6
D gene: -
CDR3 DNA: TGTGCCAGCACCGTACAGCGGAACCCCCACAATGAGCAGTTCTTC
CDR3 protein: CASTVQRNPHNEQFF

J gene: TRBJ1-1
CDR3 length: 15
clone size: -
V gene: TRBV5-1
D gene: -
CDR3 DNA: TGCGCCAGCAGCCGCGGAACAGGGCCGAACACTGAAGCTTTCTTT
CDR3 protein: CASSRGTGPNTEAFF

J gene: TRBJ1-5
CDR3 length: 15
clone size: -
V gene: TRBV19
D gene: -
CDR3 DNA: TGTGCCAGTAGTATCAGTGGGCAGTCCAATCAGCCCCAGCATTTT
CDR3 protein: CASSISGQSNQPQHF

J gene: TRBJ1-1
CDR3 length: 16
clone size: -
V gene: TRBV7-2
D gene: -
CDR3 DNA: TGTGCCAGCAGCCCGCTAGAAGAGGGATTGAACACTGAAGCTTTCTTT
CDR3 protein: CASSPLEEGLNTEAFF